The 21 T cell receptor beta chains presented below share a single source sample, sequenced in a study of long-term antiretroviral therapy in people with HIV. Version v3.0 of the immunoSEQ assay ran at survey level. Clones were sequenced by immunoSEQ multiplex PCR, and TCRdb holds only the in-frame ones, with some missing. The sample shows 15,000 to 20,000 clones, about four fifths of them seen only once. The sequences come from unsorted PBMCs, collected at the start of antiretroviral therapy, before treatment. These receptor sequences come from a man aged 18 to 29 with HIV.

The V call is TRBV29-1, the J call TRBJ1-1; D unresolved. V was trimmed by 7 bases and J by 2 bases, leaving 14 bases between them. CDR1 and CDR2 (germline): SQVTM, ANQGSEA. The CDR3 loop spans 13 amino acids. The CDR3 reads CSDWGGFNTEAFF. CDR3 bases: TGCAGCGACTGGGGAGGATTTAACACTGAAGCTTTCTTT.

This clone rates as medium-sized (0.01 to 0.1%). The gene calls are TRBV12-1 and TRBJ2-2. TRBV12-1 represents a pseudogene. The CDR3 loop spans 16 amino acids. This chain's CDR3 is CASSIGPEKAAGELFF. The CDR3 DNA is TGTGCCAGCAGCATAGGACCAGAAAAGGCAGCCGGGGAGCTGTTTTTT.

The V and J genes are TRBV15 and TRBJ2-7; D remains unclear. The CDR3 covers 14 residues. V lost 6 bases and J 2 bases, leaving 14 bases between the germline ends. Germline-derived CDR1 and CDR2 are LNHNV and YYDKDF (reference sequence). CDR3 region: CATRALGPPYEQYF. The CDR3 coding sequence is TGTGCCACCAGGGCCTTAGGACCTCCCTACGAGCAGTACTTC.

The CDR3, as DNA: TGTGCCAGCAGCGGGGGGGGCGGGAGCCTCGATGAGCAGTTCTTC. Amino acids: CASSGGGGSLDEQFF. The rearrangement uses TRBV7-2 and TRBJ2-1; TRBD2 is a possible D gene (7 bases). Per germline, CDR1 SGHTA and CDR2 FQGNSA. The CDR3 has 15 amino acids. Trimming shortened V by 5 bases and J by 8 bases, and 19 bases separated the two germline ends.

Regarding this clone: Other DNA sequences in this specimen translate into the identical CDR3. The chain employs TRBV14 and TRBJ1-2, with no clear D. From germline, CDR1 is SGHDN and CDR2 FVKESK. The germline V and J ends were trimmed by 0 bases and 4 bases, with 12 bases remaining between them. The CDR3 extends over 15 amino acids. CDR3 sequence: CASSQDSGFGYGYTF. The CDR3 DNA reads as TGTGCCAGCAGCCAAGATTCAGGTTTCGGCTATGGCTACACCTTC.

The chain has TRBV5-4 and TRBJ2-5, with D tentatively TRBD1 (6 bases). V was trimmed by 3 bases and J by 5 bases, leaving 20 bases between them. The germline gives CDR1 SGHNT, CDR2 YYREEE (reference sequence). The length of the CDR3 is 16 residues. CDR3 loop: CASSSPRGTTGETQYF. CDR3 bases: TGTGCCAGCAGCTCTCCGAGGGGGACGACTGGGGAGACCCAGTACTTC.

This rearrangement joins TRBV7-9 to TRBJ2-7, with a weak D call TRBD2 (5 bases). The germline gives CDR1 SEHNR, CDR2 FQNEAQ (reference sequence). This CDR3 is 14 amino acids long. The germline V and J ends were trimmed by 1 base and 4 bases, with 11 bases remaining between them. This chain's CDR3 is CASSLEGDLYEQYF. The CDR3, as DNA: TGTGCCAGCAGCTTAGAGGGAGATCTTTACGAGCAGTACTTC.

The V call is TRBV18, the J call TRBJ1-2; 9 nucleotides line up with TRBD1. The CDR3 covers 14 residues. Germline CDR1 reads KGHSH; CDR2 reads LQKENI. The trim removed 3 bases at V and 4 bases at J, leaving 3 bases unmatched. CDR3 DNA sequence: TGTGCCAGCTCACCGGGACAGGGCTTCTATGGCTACACCTTC. This gives the protein CASSPGQGFYGYTF.

The chain joins TRBV6-1 to TRBJ2-7; no firm D call. Trimming pared 6 bases from V and 4 bases from J, leaving 7 bases between. Germline values: CDR1 MNHNS, CDR2 SASEGT. The CDR3 consists of 11 residues. The CDR3 region has the DNA TGTGCCAGCAGGGAGTTATACGAGCAGTACTTC. It is translated as CASRELYEQYF.

This chain links TRBV15 with TRBJ2-7, with a possible D match to TRBD2 (5 bases). The CDR3 consists of 14 residues. Trimming removed 3 bases at V and 9 bases at J, with 18 bases between. Germline values: CDR1 LNHNV, CDR2 YYDKDF (reference sequence). DNA of the CDR3: TGTGCCACCAGCAGCACCGAGGGTTCTTTGTGGCAGTACTTC. Amino acids: CATSSTEGSLWQYF.

This clone was recorded a few times. V gene TRBV7-2 combines with J gene TRBJ2-7, with TRBD2 identical over 12 bases. The trim removed 5 bases at V and 3 bases at J, leaving 8 bases unmatched. The germline V gene encodes CDR1 SGHTA and CDR2 FQGNSA. CDR3 size: 16 residues. The CDR3 nucleotides read TGTGCCAGCAGCGCCAGACTAGCGGGAGCAAACTACGAGCAGTACTTC. Amino acid sequence: CASSARLAGANYEQYF. The entire variable domain, with the rest obtained from reference TRBV7-2 and TRBJ2-7, is as follows: GAGVSQSPSNKVTEKGKDVELRCDPISGHTALYWYRQSLGQGLEFLIYFQGNSAPDKSGLPSDRFSAERTGGSVSTLTIQRTQQEDSAVYLCASSARLAGANYEQYFGPGTRLTVT.

V is TRBV10-3 and J is TRBJ2-7; tentatively, D is TRBD1 (6 bases). V gave up 3 bases and J gave up 5 bases, with 17 bases separating them. In germline, CDR1 is ENHRY, CDR2 SYGVKD. The CDR3 is 15 residues long. CDR3 in amino acids: CAISDPETGRDEQYF. Here the CDR3 DNA reads TGTGCCATCAGTGATCCGGAGACAGGACGGGACGAGCAGTACTTC.

This chain uses TRBV29-1 with TRBJ1-2; the D gene is possibly TRBD1 (5 bases). Trimming stripped 1 base from V and 11 bases from J, with 14 bases between. The CDR3 covers 12 residues. Germline loops: CDR1 SQVTM, CDR2 ANQGSEA. The CDR3 here is CSVEVRQGEYTF. The CDR3 DNA reads as TGCAGCGTTGAAGTGAGGCAGGGAGAATACACCTTC.

V gene TRBV7-9 combines with J gene TRBJ1-1, with 10 bases lining up with TRBD1. Trimming cost V 3 bases and J 1 base; bases outside gene matches: 5. CDR1 and CDR2 (germline): SEHNR, FQNEAQ (reference sequence). This CDR3 contains 16 residues. CDR3 sequence: CASSFRTGGGNTEAFF. CDR3 DNA sequence: TGTGCCAGCAGCTTTAGGACAGGGGGAGGGAACACTGAAGCTTTCTTT.

The chain has TRBV4-3 and TRBJ1-2; D not certain. CDR1 is LGHNA and CDR2 is YSLEER in the germline V gene. The germline V and J ends were trimmed by 0 bases and 4 bases, with 9 bases remaining between them. This CDR3 is built from 14 residues. CDR3 sequence reads: CASSQDTGIYGYTF. CDR3 nucleotide sequence: TGCGCCAGCAGCCAAGATACTGGGATCTATGGCTACACCTTC.

CDR3 nucleotide sequence: TGTGCCATCCGGAGCGGAGTGGGGGCCGGGGAGCTGTTTTTT. This gives the protein CAIRSGVGAGELFF. The chain combines TRBV10-3 with TRBJ2-2; either TRBD1 or TRBD2 may fit D (5 bases each). There are 14 residues in the CDR3. V lost 8 bases to trimming and J lost 6 bases, with 16 bases between them. In germline, CDR1 is ENHRY, CDR2 SYGVKD.

The chain combines TRBV5-1 with TRBJ1-1; D is uncertain. Germline loops: CDR1 SGHRS, CDR2 YFSETQ. Trimming left V 5 bases short and J 4 bases short, with 15 bases between. There are 14 residues in the CDR3. The DNA of the CDR3 is TGCGCCAGCAGAGGAGTAGTAGGAGTCACTGAAGCTTTCTTT. Its protein is CASRGVVGVTEAFF.

The rearrangement joins TRBV4-3 to TRBJ2-1; 10 nucleotides match TRBD2. V was clipped by 2 bases and J by 10 bases; unmatched bases: 8. Germline lookup yields CDR1 LGHNA and CDR2 YSLEER. The CDR3 contains 15 residues. CDR3: CASSQSLAGESEQFF. The CDR3 DNA is TGCGCCAGCAGCCAAAGTCTAGCGGGAGAATCGGAGCAGTTCTTC.

V is TRBV10-3 and J is TRBJ2-1, with TRBD2 matching 7 bases. Losses at the gene ends were 3 bases for V and 10 bases for J; bases not matched to a gene: 9. The CDR3 is made up of 14 amino acids. Germline V CDR1 and CDR2: ENHRY, SYGVKD. Here the CDR3 reads CAISDVGTKYEQFF. The CDR3 DNA reads TGTGCCATCAGTGACGTCGGGACTAAATACGAGCAGTTCTTC.

By sample share, this clone is medium-sized. The chain joins TRBV19 to TRBJ2-1, with 7 bases identical to TRBD2. The CDR3 spans 15 residues. With 1 base clipped from V and 2 bases from J, the junction kept 2 bases outside the gene matches. The V gene's germline CDR1 is LNHDA and CDR2 SQIVND (reference sequence). The CDR3 bases are TGTGCCAGTAGTATAGTTAGCGGGCCCTACAATGAGCAGTTCTTC. It yields the protein CASSIVSGPYNEQFF.

The rearrangement uses TRBV15 and TRBJ2-2, with 7 bases lining up with TRBD2. Germline CDR1 is LNHNV and CDR2 is YYDKDF (reference sequence). V lost 0 bases to trimming and J lost 6 bases; unmatched junction nucleotides: 10. The CDR3 has 17 residues. CDR3 loop: CATSRDSSGVKAGELFF. The CDR3 nucleotides are TGTGCCACCAGCAGAGATTCGAGCGGGGTCAAGGCCGGGGAGCTGTTTTTT.